These 32 T cell receptor beta chains were sequenced from one sample in a study of Ad26.COV2.S vaccination and SARS-CoV-2 variants. The table came from immunoSEQ multiplex PCR; TCRdb's copy has only in-frame clones and leaves some out. The table lists roughly 300,000 clones, about 89% of them singletons, with roughly 4.8% in the top ten. As to treatment: roughly 19 received Ad26.COV2.S at low or high dose, single or two shots; about 5 received placebo; per-sample allocation not given. Repertoires come from day 63 after the first vaccine or placebo injection. The material sequenced was peripheral blood, taken in a trial of Ad26.COV2.S vaccine versus placebo. Source of these receptors: a person aged 18-65 years who received the Ad26.COV2.S COVID-19 vaccine or a placebo.

The CDR3 here is CASSQVGGASEKLFF. The CDR3 DNA reads as TGTGCCAGCAGCCAAGTTGGGGGGGCAAGTGAAAAACTGTTTTTT. V gene TRBV3-1 (or the pseudogene TRBV3-2) combines with J gene TRBJ1-4; a weak D match, TRBD1 (6 bases). The germline V gene encodes CDR1 LGHDT and CDR2 YNNKEL (reference sequence). The V and J ends lost 1 base and 7 bases respectively, with 13 bases between them. This CDR3 is built from 15 residues.

The V call is TRBV19, the J call TRBJ1-4, with no clear D. In germline, CDR1 is LNHDA, CDR2 SQIVND (reference sequence). The CDR3 runs 15 residues. V shed 5 bases and J shed 0 bases, with 10 bases lying between them. The CDR3 DNA reads as TGTGCCAGTAGTTCGGGGTCCGCAACTAATGAAAAACTGTTTTTT. Its translation: CASSSGSATNEKLFF. Combining the CDR3 with reference TRBV19 and TRBJ1-4 gives the whole variable domain DGGITQSPKYLFRKEGQNVTLSCEQNLNHDAMYWYRQDPGQGLRLIYYSQIVNDFQKGDIAEGYSVSREKKESFPLTVTSAQKNPTAFYLCASSSGSATNEKLFFGSGTQLSVL.

The V call is TRBV27, the J call TRBJ2-1, with D possibly TRBD2 on 7 matching bases. Germline CDR1 reads MNHEY; CDR2 reads SMNVEV (reference sequence). V was pared by 8 bases and J by 2 bases, with 13 bases between. This CDR3 comprises 14 residues. Here the CDR3 DNA reads TGTGCCAGCGGGGAGGGGGGGGCCTACAATGAGCAGTTCTTC. Protein product: CASGEGGAYNEQFF.

This clone was detected once. The chain is built from TRBV15 and TRBJ2-2, with D unclear. Germline V gene lookup returns CDR1 LNHNV and CDR2 YYDKDF (reference sequence). V was pared by 0 bases and J by 0 bases, with 8 bases between. CDR3 length: 16 amino acids. This CDR3 is CATSRDPAANTGELFF. The CDR3 DNA follows: TGTGCCACCAGCAGAGATCCGGCCGCGAACACCGGGGAGCTGTTTTTT.

The V call is TRBV5-1, the J call TRBJ2-2; 9 nucleotides match TRBD1. The V segment lost 4 bases and the J segment 1 base; nucleotides outside the gene matches: 5. This CDR3 comprises 16 residues. The germline V gene encodes CDR1 SGHRS and CDR2 YFSETQ. Here the CDR3 reads CASSVPGQGNTGELFF. The CDR3 region has the DNA TGCGCCAGCAGCGTGCCGGGACAGGGGAACACCGGGGAGCTGTTTTTT.

The chain carries TRBV7-2 and TRBJ2-3, with a weak D call TRBD1 (5 bases). Trimming took 5 bases from V and 4 from J, leaving 16 bases between them. The CDR3 is 15 amino acids. The germline CDR1 and CDR2 sequences are SGHTA and FQGNSA. This CDR3 is CASSLRQYLADTQYF. As DNA, the CDR3 is TGTGCCAGCAGCCTCCGACAGTATCTCGCAGATACGCAGTATTTT.

This clone was detected once. V and J are TRBV27 and TRBJ2-1; possibly TRBD1 or TRBD2 for D (6 bases each). This CDR3 has 12 residues. V was shortened by 3 bases and J by 10 bases, with 10 bases between the two germline ends. From germline, CDR1 is MNHEY and CDR2 SMNVEV (reference sequence). CDR3 protein: CASSFGGGEQFF. CDR3 in DNA: TGTGCCAGCAGTTTCGGGGGCGGGGAGCAGTTCTTC.

The chain uses TRBV6-4 and TRBJ2-2, with a possible D match to TRBD1 (6 bases). This CDR3 is built from 14 residues. Trimming took off 6 bases at V and 1 base at J, with 9 bases between the two ends. Germline V gene data show CDR1 as MRHNA and CDR2 as SNTAGT. In DNA, the CDR3 is TGTGCCAGCAGAAAACAGGGGAACACCGGGGAGCTGTTTTTT. Residues: CASRKQGNTGELFF.

The V and J genes are TRBV27 and TRBJ1-6; D gene ambiguous. V was clipped by 5 bases and J by 7 bases, with 12 bases between them. The CDR3 runs 14 residues. Germline values: CDR1 MNHEY, CDR2 SMNVEV (reference sequence). CDR3 nucleotide sequence: TGTGCCAGCAGTCTGATAATGGGAAATTCACCCCTCCACTTT. Amino acid sequence: CASSLIMGNSPLHF.

In nucleotides, the CDR3 is TGTGCCAGCAGCTTACGAAAGGGATCAACGGAAAAACTGTTTTTT. It specifies CASSLRKGSTEKLFF. The V call is TRBV7-2, the J call TRBJ1-4; D call uncertain. CDR3 length equals 15 residues. Trimming took off 2 bases at V and 8 bases at J, with 15 bases between the two ends. Germline CDR1 reads SGHTA; CDR2 reads FQGNSA. The full variable domain, with the rest looked up from reference TRBV7-2 and TRBJ1-4, is GAGVSQSPSNKVTEKGKDVELRCDPISGHTALYWYRQSLGQGLEFLIYFQGNSAPDKSGLPSDRFSAERTGGSVSTLTIQRTQQEDSAVYLCASSLRKGSTEKLFFGSGTQLSVL.

The chain recombines TRBV27 with TRBJ1-4; 7 nucleotides match TRBD1. V lost 2 bases to trimming and J lost 8 bases; unmatched junction nucleotides: 5. The CDR3 length is 14 residues. Germline CDR1 MNHEY, CDR2 SMNVEV (reference sequence). CDR3 region: CASSLRQGQEKLFF. CDR3 coding DNA: TGTGCCAGCAGTTTAAGACAGGGTCAGGAAAAACTGTTTTTT.

The chain joins TRBV18 to TRBJ2-7, with D perhaps TRBD1 (6 bases). Germline-derived CDR1 and CDR2 are KGHSH and LQKENI. The CDR3 is 13 amino acids. Trimming left V 5 bases short and J 5 bases short, with 13 bases between. The CDR3 nucleotides are TGTGCCAGCTCAGGCCGGGACATCAACGAGCAGTACTTC. Its protein is CASSGRDINEQYF.

The V gene is TRBV27, the J gene TRBJ1-4, with 8 bases aligning to TRBD1. The CDR3 contains 14 residues. CDR1 is MNHEY, CDR2 SMNVEV, per germline (reference sequence). V lost 4 bases, J lost 7 bases, and 5 bases stayed unmatched. In DNA form, the CDR3 reads TGTGCCAGCAGTTATCAGGGGGCGTCTGAAAAACTGTTTTTT. Translation: CASSYQGASEKLFF.

The CDR3, as DNA: TGTGCCAGCAGCGTCCAGCGGGAGGGGGCCTACAATGAGCAGTTCTTC. Its translation: CASSVQREGAYNEQFF. This chain links TRBV9 with TRBJ2-1, with 10 bases matching TRBD2. The CDR3 contains 16 residues. Germline V CDR1 and CDR2: SGDLS, YYNGEE. V shed 2 bases and J 2 bases; nucleotides not matched to a gene: 4.

This sequence joins TRBV11-2 and TRBJ2-2; 13 nucleotides agree with TRBD2. The germline V gene has CDR1 SGHAT and CDR2 FQNNGV. J gave up 6 bases and V 5 bases, and 3 bases lay outside the gene matches. This CDR3 is 15 amino acids long. DNA for the CDR3: TGTGCCAGCAGCGAACTAGCGGGAGGGCCCGGGGAGCTGTTTTTT. It yields the protein CASSELAGGPGELFF.

The rearrangement links TRBV19 to TRBJ2-3, with 11 positions matching TRBD2. V dropped 4 bases and J dropped 1; count of bases not matched to a gene: 1. CDR3 length: 15 amino acids. The V gene's germline CDR1 is LNHDA and CDR2 SQIVND (reference sequence). The CDR3 is CASSKTSGGTDTQYF. The CDR3 DNA is TGTGCCAGTAGTAAGACTAGCGGGGGCACAGATACGCAGTATTTT.

V and J are TRBV6-5 and TRBJ1-1; D remains ambiguous. V was cut by 7 bases and J by 2 bases, with 8 bases left in between. The CDR3 is 12 amino acids. Germline lookup yields CDR1 MNHEY and CDR2 SVGAGI. DNA for the CDR3: TGTGCCAGCAACGGTCAAAACACTGAAGCTTTCTTT. Protein product: CASNGQNTEAFF.

V is TRBV7-2 and J is TRBJ2-1, with 9 nucleotides matching TRBD1. The germline CDR1 and CDR2 sequences are SGHTA and FQGNSA. The CDR3 is made up of 14 amino acids. V lost 2 bases to trimming and J lost 9 bases; unmatched junction nucleotides: 5. The CDR3 nucleotides read TGTGCCAGCAGCTTATTACAGGGGGCTGTTGAGCAGTTCTTC. Amino acids: CASSLLQGAVEQFF. Using reference TRBV7-2 and TRBJ2-1 for the parts outside the CDR3, the full variable domain is GAGVSQSPSNKVTEKGKDVELRCDPISGHTALYWYRQSLGQGLEFLIYFQGNSAPDKSGLPSDRFSAERTGGSVSTLTIQRTQQEDSAVYLCASSLLQGAVEQFFGPGTRLTVL.

This clone was recorded once. The chain links TRBV7-2 to TRBJ2-5, with 12 bases fitting TRBD2. The CDR3 length is 16 residues. In germline, CDR1 is SGHTA, CDR2 FQGNSA. V was pared by 5 bases and J by 4 bases, with 8 bases of the junction left unmatched. The CDR3 nucleotides read TGTGCCAGCAGCCCCAGGACTAGCGGGACCACAGAGACCCAGTACTTC. It translates to CASSPRTSGTTETQYF.

The chain has TRBV5-1 and TRBJ2-5; D perhaps matches TRBD2 (6 bases). This CDR3 is built from 18 residues. Germline values: CDR1 SGHRS, CDR2 YFSETQ. Trimming removed 4 bases at V and 0 bases at J, with 22 bases between. The DNA of the CDR3 is TGCGCCAGCAGCCCAGGGACTGCACCAAAAGTTTACCAAGAGACCCAGTACTTC. Encoded protein: CASSPGTAPKVYQETQYF.

The chain is built from TRBV20-1 and TRBJ2-1; D gene ambiguous. This CDR3 is 11 amino acids long. Deletions cut 2 bases from V and 10 bases from J, with 9 bases between. The germline gives CDR1 DFQATT, CDR2 SNEGSKA (reference sequence). The CDR3 DNA reads as TGCAGTGCTAGACCTATTAGGGAGCAGTTCTTC. It encodes CSARPIREQFF.

The V call is TRBV19, the J call TRBJ1-2; no clear D gene. V lost 4 bases and J lost 9, with 21 bases in between. The CDR3 consists of 15 residues. Germline values: CDR1 LNHDA, CDR2 SQIVND (reference sequence). For the CDR3, the DNA is TGTGCCAGTAGTACCGGACCGCATTTTATTTATCGCTACACCTTC. Amino acid sequence: CASSTGPHFIYRYTF.

This rearrangement joins TRBV20-1 to TRBJ2-2; 9 bases match TRBD2. Germline lookup yields CDR1 DFQATT and CDR2 SNEGSKA (reference sequence). V dropped 3 bases and J dropped 8; count of bases not matched to a gene: 7. This CDR3 comprises 14 residues. As DNA, the CDR3 is TGCAGTGCTAGTCGGACTAGCGATGGGGGGGAGCTGTTTTTT. This codes for CSASRTSDGGELFF.

This chain links TRBV19 with TRBJ2-1; tentative D call: TRBD2 (5 bases). Germline V gives CDR1 LNHDA, CDR2 SQIVND (reference sequence). V gave up 4 bases and J gave up 3 bases, with 13 bases separating them. The CDR3 length is 15 residues. The CDR3 nucleotides are TGTGCCAGTAGTAAAGAAAACGGACTCTACAATGAGCAGTTCTTC. Translation gives CASSKENGLYNEQFF.

This clone was observed many times. This rearrangement joins TRBV15 to TRBJ2-5; 10 bases match TRBD2. CDR3 size: 16 residues. J gave up 5 bases and V 0 bases, and 6 bases lay outside the gene matches. From germline, CDR1 is LNHNV and CDR2 YYDKDF (reference sequence). The CDR3 sequence: CATSRDASGSGETQYF. DNA for the CDR3: TGTGCCACCAGCAGAGACGCTAGCGGGAGCGGCGAGACCCAGTACTTC.

This chain connects TRBV12-5 to TRBJ1-1; D is undetermined. This CDR3 spans 12 amino acids. The germline gives CDR1 LGHNT, CDR2 FRNRAP. Trimming left V 6 bases short and J 3 bases short, with 8 bases between. CDR3 in DNA: TGTGCTAGTGGCGCCCGGGACACTGAAGCTTTCTTT. It yields the protein CASGARDTEAFF.

The chain employs TRBV5-1 and TRBJ2-1; 7 nucleotides align to TRBD2. V trimming: 4 bases; J trimming: 6 bases; junction bases outside the gene matches: 13. The V gene's germline CDR1 is SGHRS and CDR2 YFSETQ. CDR3 length: 16 residues. The CDR3 protein is CASSKKERGSGNEQFF. CDR3 bases: TGCGCCAGCAGCAAGAAGGAGCGGGGAAGTGGCAATGAGCAGTTCTTC. Variable domain in full (rest from reference TRBV5-1 and TRBJ2-1): KAGVTQTPRYLIKTRGQQVTLSCSPISGHRSVSWYQQTPGQGLQFLFEYFSETQRNKGNFPGRFSGRQFSNSRSEMNVSTLELGDSALYLCASSKKERGSGNEQFFGPGTRLTVL.

The CDR3 region has the DNA TGTGCCAGCAGCGTAGAAGAGAACACTGAAGCTTTCTTT. Protein sequence: CASSVEENTEAFF. The V and J genes are TRBV9 and TRBJ1-1; no clear D gene. V was clipped by 0 bases and J by 1 base, with 4 bases between them. The germline CDR1 and CDR2 sequences are SGDLS and YYNGEE. The CDR3 extends over 13 amino acids.

The V gene is TRBV11-2, the J gene TRBJ1-1, with 7 bases aligning to TRBD1. Unmatched junction bases numbered 5, after V lost 4 bases and J lost 0 bases. Germline assignment: CDR1 SGHAT and CDR2 FQNNGV. There are 15 residues in the CDR3. The CDR3 here is CASSSDRILNTEAFF. The CDR3 nucleotides are TGTGCCAGCAGCTCGGACAGGATTTTGAACACTGAAGCTTTCTTT.

This rearrangement joins TRBV4-1 to TRBJ2-1, with D possibly being TRBD2 (6 bases). The germline V and J ends were trimmed by 4 bases and 7 bases, with 20 bases remaining between them. The CDR3 has 16 residues. Germline V gene data show CDR1 as MGHRA and CDR2 as YSYEKL. CDR3 nucleotide sequence: TGCGCCAGCAGCCGACAACCGGGACTTTCTCAAAATGAGCAGTTCTTC. Amino acids: CASSRQPGLSQNEQFF.

The V call is TRBV3-1 (or the pseudogene TRBV3-2), the J call TRBJ2-5; TRBD2 agrees at 10 bases. The CDR3 sequence is 15 residues long. The germline V gene encodes CDR1 LGHDT and CDR2 YNNKEL (reference sequence). V shed 0 bases, J shed 7 bases, and the junction held 5 bases outside the gene matches. In DNA, the CDR3 is TGTGCCAGCAGCCAAGACCTAGCGGGAGTGGGGACCCAGTACTTC. This encodes CASSQDLAGVGTQYF.

J is TRBJ2-1 and V is TRBV15; 9 nucleotides align to TRBD1. This CDR3 has 16 amino acids. V shed 5 bases, J shed 4 bases, and the junction held 9 bases outside the gene matches. Germline values: CDR1 LNHNV, CDR2 YYDKDF (reference sequence). This CDR3 reads CATSDRWDRVYNEQFF. CDR3 nucleotide sequence: TGTGCCACCAGCGACCGGTGGGACAGGGTATACAATGAGCAGTTCTTC.